This is a list of T cell receptor beta chains from one sample in a study of T cell responses to AZD1222 COVID-19 vaccine. Using immunoSEQ multiplex PCR, the repertoire was profiled, and TCRdb retains in-frame clones only, with some absent. The top ten clones hold more than 20% of a sample with 150,000 or so clones, 86% of them seen once. Specimen: peripheral blood, collected on day 0 of AZD1222 vaccination. These receptors all stem from an adult in good health. The CDR3 runs from the conserved cysteine through the conserved F or W. The D gene is left open where the match is weak. For some rows the clone size is stated as once, few or many, or as a class when expanded; others skip it.

j_call v_call d_call cdr3_length clone_size cdr3_nt cdr3_aa
TRBJ2-3 TRBV3-1/TRBV3-2 - 15 - TGTGCCAGCAGCCAAGTGCGGGGTTACACAGATACGCAGTATTTT CASSQVRGYTDTQYF
TRBJ2-7 TRBV19 TRBD1 15 - TGTGCCAGTAGTATCCCGGGACAGGGGCTTTACGAGCAGTACTTC CASSIPGQGLYEQYF
TRBJ2-3 TRBV7-9 TRBD1 16 - TGTGCCAGCAGCTTTGGCCAGGGGGCTAGAGAAGATACGCAGTATTTT CASSFGQGAREDTQYF
TRBJ1-2 TRBV5-4 TRBD1 13 - TGTGCCAGCAGCTTGGTGCAGGGGGACGGCTACACCTTC CASSLVQGDGYTF
TRBJ2-1 TRBV9 TRBD2 14 - TGTGCCAGCAGCCGACTAGCGGATTACAATGAGCAGTTCTTC CASSRLADYNEQFF
TRBJ1-4 TRBV28 - 13 - TGTGCCCTTCGGGGGGGTGCTAATGAAAAACTGTTTTTT CALRGGANEKLFF
TRBJ1-5 TRBV6-5 - 14 - TGTGCCAGCAGTTTGAAGGGGTTGAGTCAGCCCCAGCATTTT CASSLKGLSQPQHF
TRBJ1-5 TRBV4-3 - 15 - TGCGCCAGCAGCCAAGATTGGGTAGGGAATCAGCCCCAGCATTTT CASSQDWVGNQPQHF
TRBJ1-1 TRBV4-3 - 13 - TGCGCCAGCAGCCAAGCGGGAAGCACTGAAGCTTTCTTT CASSQAGSTEAFF
TRBJ2-1 TRBV9 - 15 - TGTGCCAGCAGCGTAGGGGGACAATCCTACAATGAGCAGTTCTTC CASSVGGQSYNEQFF
TRBJ2-1 TRBV9 - 16 - TGTGCCAGCAGCGAGGACAGGACTAGCTCCTACAATGAGCAGTTCTTC CASSEDRTSSYNEQFF
TRBJ2-2 TRBV28 - 15 - TGTGCCAGCAGAACCGCCGGGAAGAACACCGGGGAGCTGTTTTTT CASRTAGKNTGELFF
TRBJ2-5 TRBV10-3 - 13 - TGTGCCATCAGTATGGCTACCCAAGAGACCCAGTACTTC CAISMATQETQYF
TRBJ2-7 TRBV27 TRBD2 17 - TGTGCCAGCAGCCCTATCCTCCTCCTAGCGGGAGGCATCGAGCAGTACTTC CASSPILLLAGGIEQYF
TRBJ2-2 TRBV25-1 TRBD1 16 - TGTGCCAGCAGTGGGCGACAGGGCCCGATTACCGGGGAGCTGTTTTTT CASSGRQGPITGELFF
TRBJ1-1 TRBV3-1/TRBV3-2 - 14 once TGTGCCAGCAGCCGGGAGTCGGGGGACACTGAAGCTTTCTTT CASSRESGDTEAFF
TRBJ2-5 TRBV24-1 - 12 - TGTGCCACCAGTGATTACCGGGCCACCCAGTACTTC CATSDYRATQYF
TRBJ1-2 TRBV6-6 TRBD1 15 - TGTGCCAGCAGTTACGCCGGGACAGGGGGCTATGGCTACACCTTC CASSYAGTGGYGYTF
TRBJ2-7 TRBV5-4 - 12 - TGTGCCAGCAGCACGGACAGCTACGAGCAGTACTTC CASSTDSYEQYF
TRBJ2-7 TRBV6-2/TRBV6-3 - 15 - TGTGCCAGCAGTTACCCGCCAGGGCCGGTCTACGAGCAGTACTTC CASSYPPGPVYEQYF
TRBJ1-1 TRBV9 - 14 once TGTGCCAGCAGCGTATCCAGAATGAACACTGAAGCTTTCTTT CASSVSRMNTEAFF
TRBJ1-1 TRBV9 - 14 - TGTGCCAGCAGCGTAGAGGAGGGGTACACTGAAGCTTTCTTT CASSVEEGYTEAFF
TRBJ2-1 TRBV7-3 TRBD1 15 - TGTGCCAGCAGCAGACAGGGATTAGTTTCCACTGAGCAGTTCTTC CASSRQGLVSTEQFF
TRBJ2-7 TRBV18 TRBD1 15 once TGTGCCAGCTCCCAGAACAGGGGGGCCGAATACGAGCAGTACTTC CASSQNRGAEYEQYF
TRBJ2-5 TRBV9 TRBD1 16 - TGTGCCAGCAGCGCCTTAGGGACAGGGGGCTTTGGGACCCAGTACTTC CASSALGTGGFGTQYF
TRBJ1-1 TRBV7-2 - 14 once TGTGCCAGCAGCGCGACCAGGGGAAGGACTGAAGCTTTCTTT CASSATRGRTEAFF
TRBJ2-7 TRBV18 - 14 - TGTGCCAGCTCACCACCGTCTTTTTCCTACGAGCAGTACTTC CASSPPSFSYEQYF
TRBJ2-3 TRBV1 - 18 - TGCACCAGCAGCCAAGACGATGGGGGGGGGACTAGCACAGATACGCAGTATTTT CTSSQDDGGGTSTDTQYF
TRBJ2-5 TRBV10-3 TRBD2 15 - TGTGCCATCAGTGGACTAGCGGGACTACAAGAGACCCAGTACTTC CAISGLAGLQETQYF
TRBJ1-3 TRBV11-2 - 11 once TGTGCCAGCAGCTATGCAAACACCATATATTTT CASSYANTIYF
TRBJ1-3 TRBV9 - 20 - TGTGCCAGCAGCGGAGGTCGGGGGGCCCCGTGGTGGCTTTCTGGAAACACCATATATTTT CASSGGRGAPWWLSGNTIYF
TRBJ1-1 TRBV6-5 TRBD1 15 - TGTGCCAGCAGACCCGGGACAGGGTCAAACCAGGCAGCTTTCTTT CASRPGTGSNQAAFF
TRBJ2-6 TRBV5-1 - 18 - TGCGCCAGCAGCTTGGTGTCAGGGAGTTACTCTGGGGCCAACGTCCTGACTTTC CASSLVSGSYSGANVLTF
TRBJ1-5 TRBV18 - 13 - TGTGCCAGCTCACCGGGTGGCAATCAGCCCCAGCATTTT CASSPGGNQPQHF
TRBJ2-5 TRBV14 - 17 - TGTGCCAGCAGCCACCTCCGGGACACCATATTCCAAGAGACCCAGTACTTC CASSHLRDTIFQETQYF
TRBJ1-5 TRBV6-1 - 12 - TGTGCCAGCAGTGAACCTGTTCAGCCCCAGCATTTT CASSEPVQPQHF
TRBJ1-2 TRBV11-2 - 14 - TGTGCCAGCAGCTTATGGGGAGTAGGCTATGGCTACACCTTC CASSLWGVGYGYTF
TRBJ1-5 TRBV5-1 - 14 - TGCGCCAGCAGCCCATTTCCCGTGGATCAGCCCCAGCATTTT CASSPFPVDQPQHF
TRBJ2-4 TRBV5-5 TRBD2 15 - TGTGCCAGCAGCCGGAGCGGGGTCGGACAAAACATTCAGTACTTC CASSRSGVGQNIQYF
TRBJ1-1 TRBV7-2 - 13 - TGTGCCAGCAGCCCCCCCGGGAACACTGAAGCTTTCTTT CASSPPGNTEAFF
TRBJ1-2 TRBV28 - 15 - TGTGCCAGCAGTGACGGCACGGGAGGGAGTTATGGCTACACCTTC CASSDGTGGSYGYTF
TRBJ1-1 TRBV7-2 - 13 - TGTGCCAGCAGCTCCCGGAGAAACACTGAAGCTTTCTTT CASSSRRNTEAFF
TRBJ1-4 TRBV3-1/TRBV3-2 - 15 - TGTGCCAGCAGCCAAATGAGGTCAACTAATGAAAAACTGTTTTTT CASSQMRSTNEKLFF
TRBJ2-7 TRBV28 - 14 - TGTGCCAGCAGCATCCGGGACTCGTCCTCCGAGCAGTACTTC CASSIRDSSSEQYF
TRBJ1-2 TRBV12-5 - 13 - TGTGCTAGTGCCCACGGGACGGGCTATGGCTACACCTTC CASAHGTGYGYTF
TRBJ2-5 TRBV7-2 TRBD2 14 once TGTGCCAGCAGCCGTGCGGGGGTTCAAGAGACCCAGTACTTC CASSRAGVQETQYF
TRBJ1-1 TRBV19 - 16 - TGTGCCAGTAGTATAGGGGCAGGGGCATGGTACACTGAAGCTTTCTTT CASSIGAGAWYTEAFF
TRBJ1-1 TRBV10-2 TRBD1 15 - TGCGCCAGCAAGGACAGGGGAAATGTGTACACTGAAGCTTTCTTT CASKDRGNVYTEAFF
TRBJ2-7 TRBV6-5 - 16 - TGTGCCAGCAGTTACGATACGGCCCAGCGCCCCAACGAGCAGTACTTC CASSYDTAQRPNEQYF
TRBJ2-1 TRBV6-4 TRBD2 15 - TGTGCCAGCAGTGGGACTAGCGGGGCTTCCGATGAGCAGTTCTTC CASSGTSGASDEQFF
TRBJ2-7 TRBV28 - 12 - TGTGCCAGCAGTTTGGGCGGATACGAGCAGTACTTC CASSLGGYEQYF
TRBJ1-4 TRBV28 - 16 - TGTGCCAGCAGTCCTACCCCAGGGGTCACTAATGAAAAACTGTTTTTT CASSPTPGVTNEKLFF
TRBJ1-2 TRBV6-5 - 11 - TGTGCCAGCAGTTATGAAGGGGGCTACACCTTC CASSYEGGYTF
TRBJ1-5 TRBV28 - 17 - TGTGCCAGCAGTCAACCAGCGGGGGGCGGCGGGAATCAGCCCCAGCATTTT CASSQPAGGGGNQPQHF
TRBJ1-5 TRBV18 - 13 once TGTGCCAGCTCACTCGACGGCGATCAGCCCCAGCATTTT CASSLDGDQPQHF
TRBJ1-5 TRBV19 - 15 - TGTGCCAGTACACCAGGGAAGGGTACCGGGCAGCCCCAGCATTTT CASTPGKGTGQPQHF